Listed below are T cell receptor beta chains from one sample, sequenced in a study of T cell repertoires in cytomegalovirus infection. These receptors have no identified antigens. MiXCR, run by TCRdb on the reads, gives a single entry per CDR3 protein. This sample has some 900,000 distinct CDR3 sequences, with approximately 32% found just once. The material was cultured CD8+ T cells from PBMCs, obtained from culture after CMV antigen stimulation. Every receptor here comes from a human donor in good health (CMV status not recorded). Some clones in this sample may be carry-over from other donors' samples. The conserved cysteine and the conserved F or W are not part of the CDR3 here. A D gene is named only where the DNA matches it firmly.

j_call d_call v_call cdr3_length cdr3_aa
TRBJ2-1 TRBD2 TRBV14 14 ASSQDVAGGNNEQF
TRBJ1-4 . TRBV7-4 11 ASSLVRAEKLF
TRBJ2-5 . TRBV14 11 ASSQLYQETQY
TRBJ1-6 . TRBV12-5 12 ASGLWERDSPLH
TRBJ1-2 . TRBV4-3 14 ASSQVGRAVASGYT
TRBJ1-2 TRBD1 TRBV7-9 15 ASSYSGQGGGYRGYT
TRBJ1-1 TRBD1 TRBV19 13 ASSIRRGQLTEAF
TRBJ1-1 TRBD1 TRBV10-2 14 ASNRGDRGRDTEAF
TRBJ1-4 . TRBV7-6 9 ASSSRGKLF
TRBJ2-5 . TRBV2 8 ASNDETQY
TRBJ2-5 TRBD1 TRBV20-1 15 SARDQGVGQLQETQY
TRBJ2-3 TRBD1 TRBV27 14 ASSASGQGSTDTQY
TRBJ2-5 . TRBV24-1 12 ATSTSTVQETQY
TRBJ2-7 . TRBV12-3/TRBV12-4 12 ASSLGGPDYEQY
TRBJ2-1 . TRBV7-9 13 ASSLAPSQGNEQF
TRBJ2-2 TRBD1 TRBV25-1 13 ASSGNRGYTGELF
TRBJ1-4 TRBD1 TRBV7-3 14 ASSPKGQGENEKLF
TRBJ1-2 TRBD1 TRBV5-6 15 ASRQRTGGDGDYGYT
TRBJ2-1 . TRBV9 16 ASSPYGGGGSSYNEQF
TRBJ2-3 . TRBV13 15 ASSALTGSAVTDTQY
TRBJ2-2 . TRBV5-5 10 ASSQFGGELF
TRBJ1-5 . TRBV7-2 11 ASSLVENQPQH
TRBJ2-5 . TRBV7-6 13 ASSLALTGQETQY
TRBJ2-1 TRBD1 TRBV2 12 ASQDGTGLSEQF
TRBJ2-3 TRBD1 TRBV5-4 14 ASSVSGTVNSDTQY
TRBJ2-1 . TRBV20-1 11 SAPGTIFNEQF
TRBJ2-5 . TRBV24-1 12 ATSPGHSKETQY
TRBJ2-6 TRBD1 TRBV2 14 ASIGQGAIGTNVLT
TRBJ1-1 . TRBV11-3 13 ASSSRSGGSTEAF
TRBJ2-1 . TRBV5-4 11 ASAGLTQNEQF
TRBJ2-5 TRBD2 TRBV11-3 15 ASSSGLAGVNQETQY
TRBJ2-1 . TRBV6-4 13 ASSGGSRLYNEQF
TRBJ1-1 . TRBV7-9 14 ASSLGSRGENAEAF
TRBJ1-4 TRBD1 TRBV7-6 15 ASSLNLRQGANEKLF
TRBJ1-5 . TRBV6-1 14 ASSEHPALRDQPQH
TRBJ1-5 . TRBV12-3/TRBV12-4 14 ASKDSQGRLGQPQH
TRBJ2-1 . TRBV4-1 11 ASSQGSDKEQF
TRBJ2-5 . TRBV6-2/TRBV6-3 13 ASSYSTELQETQY
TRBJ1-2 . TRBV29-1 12 SVIQSGANYGYT
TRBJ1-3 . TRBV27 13 ASSPRAHSGNTIY
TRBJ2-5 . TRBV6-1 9 ASSEAPLAY